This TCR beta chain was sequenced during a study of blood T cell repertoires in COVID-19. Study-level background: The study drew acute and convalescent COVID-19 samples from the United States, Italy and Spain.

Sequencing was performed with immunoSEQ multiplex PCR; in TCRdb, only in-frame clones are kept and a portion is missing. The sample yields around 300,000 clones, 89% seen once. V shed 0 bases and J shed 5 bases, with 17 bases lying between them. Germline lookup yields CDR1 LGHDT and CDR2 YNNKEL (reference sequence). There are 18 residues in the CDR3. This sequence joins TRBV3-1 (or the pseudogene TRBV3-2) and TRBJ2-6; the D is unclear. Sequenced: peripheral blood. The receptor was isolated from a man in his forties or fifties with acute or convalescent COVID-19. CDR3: CASSQEAGPTSWANVLTF. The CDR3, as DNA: TGTGCCAGCAGCCAAGAAGCAGGTCCTACTTCCTGGGCCAACGTCCTGACTTTC.